Listed here are 3 T cell receptor beta chains from one sample, sequenced in a study of identical twins. A single record per CDR3 protein comes from TCRdb applying MiXCR to the 5' RACE reads. The sample has some 1,600,000 distinct CDR3 sequences; around a third are singletons. The source material was cord blood. These receptors all come from a newborn girl in good health.

The chain has TRBV7-2 and TRBJ1-2; 11 bases align to TRBD1. Trimming took 5 bases from V and 4 from J; bases not matched to a gene: 18. Germline V gene sequence: CDR1 SGHTA, CDR2 FQGNSA. The CDR3 extends over 19 amino acids. For the CDR3, the DNA is TGTGCCAGCAGCGCTCATTCTACTAGGGACAGGGGGAGGGTCTATGGCTACACCTTC. Translated: CASSAHSTRDRGRVYGYTF.

This chain links TRBV7-2 with TRBJ2-3; the match to TRBD2 covers 8 bases. The trim removed 5 bases at V and 0 bases at J, leaving 10 bases unmatched. The germline V gene encodes CDR1 SGHTA and CDR2 FQGNSA. The CDR3 extends over 17 amino acids. As DNA, the CDR3 is TGTGCCAGCAGCATCACTATAGCGGGAACCAGCACAGATACGCAGTATTTT. It specifies CASSITIAGTSTDTQYF.

In regard to this clonotype: One end of the junction is discordant with germline, which a read error may explain. The chain employs TRBV20-1 and TRBJ2-5, with TRBD2 matching over 13 bases. The CDR3 has 16 residues. Germline CDR1 reads DFQATT; CDR2 reads SNEGSKA (reference sequence). CDR3 sequence reads: CGARARTSGGQETQYF. The CDR3 DNA follows: TGCGGTGCTAGAGCTAGGACTAGCGGGGGACAAGAGACCCAGTACTTC.